A single sample gave rise to the 22 T cell receptor beta chains below, sequenced in a study of T cell responses to AZD1222 COVID-19 vaccine. The table came from immunoSEQ multiplex PCR; TCRdb's copy has only in-frame clones and leaves some out. This table holds roughly 200,000 clones, about 89% found once. The source was peripheral blood, collected 28 days after the second AZD1222 dose. These receptors originate from an adult who received the AZD1222 COVID-19 vaccine.

The chain couples TRBV4-1 to TRBJ2-1; 9 bases agree with TRBD2. Germline values: CDR1 MGHRA, CDR2 YSYEKL. V was clipped by 0 bases and J by 7 bases; unmatched bases: 10. The CDR3 extends over 17 amino acids. The CDR3, as DNA: TGCGCCAGCAGCCAAGATAGCGGGAGAAGCGAAGGGAATGAGCAGTTCTTC. Its protein product is CASSQDSGRSEGNEQFF.

This clone was found a few times. The V and J genes are TRBV6-5 and TRBJ2-7; 12 nucleotides align to TRBD2. J lost 0 bases, V lost 6 bases, and 3 bases had no gene match. Germline V gives CDR1 MNHEY, CDR2 SVGAGI. This CDR3 is 15 amino acids long. The CDR3 region is CASRATSGSSYEQYF. The CDR3 DNA sequence: TGTGCCAGCAGAGCGACTAGCGGGAGCTCCTACGAGCAGTACTTC.

The V and J genes are TRBV4-3 and TRBJ2-1; tentative D call: TRBD2 (6 bases). V was trimmed by 2 bases and J by 7 bases, leaving 15 bases between them. The CDR3 totals 15 residues. CDR1 is LGHNA and CDR2 is YSLEER in the germline V gene. CDR3 residues: CASSQSVLATNEQFF. Here the CDR3 DNA reads TGCGCCAGCAGCCAAAGCGTGCTAGCGACAAATGAGCAGTTCTTC.

The chain uses TRBV5-1 and TRBJ2-2; TRBD1 aligns across 9 bases. The trim removed 3 bases at V and 6 bases at J, leaving 12 bases unmatched. CDR3 length: 17 residues. Germline V gene sequence: CDR1 SGHRS, CDR2 YFSETQ. CDR3 loop: CASSSNSGTGSPGELFF. The CDR3 coding sequence is TGCGCCAGCAGCTCGAACTCCGGGACAGGGTCCCCCGGGGAGCTGTTTTTT.

The chain has TRBV27 and TRBJ2-1, with 8 bases fitting TRBD2. This CDR3 has 17 amino acids. V shed 5 bases, J shed 8 bases, and the junction held 17 bases outside the gene matches. Germline V lookup: CDR1 MNHEY, CDR2 SMNVEV (reference sequence). The CDR3 bases are TGTGCCAGCAGTCCAACAGGGTGGGAGCGGGAGCGGGATGAGCAGTTCTTC. Translating gives CASSPTGWERERDEQFF.

This chain uses TRBV11-2 with TRBJ2-3, with 9 bases aligning to TRBD1. V gave up 1 base and J gave up 2 bases; unmatched junction bases: 7. Germline assignment: CDR1 SGHAT and CDR2 FQNNGV. CDR3 length: 17 amino acids. The DNA for the CDR3 is TGTGCCAGCAGCTTAGGAATGTGGACAGGGGACACAGATACGCAGTATTTT. This encodes CASSLGMWTGDTDTQYF.

V gene TRBV29-1 combines with J gene TRBJ2-1, with 12 bases that match TRBD2. Germline V gene sequence: CDR1 SQVTM, CDR2 ANQGSEA. Trimming cost V 8 bases and J 9 bases; bases outside gene matches: 11. This CDR3 is built from 14 residues. CDR3 in DNA: TGCAGCTGTATTGGACTAGCGGGGCCCGTTGAGCAGTTCTTC. This translates into CSCIGLAGPVEQFF.

This chain uses TRBV7-2 with TRBJ2-7, with 8 bases aligning to TRBD2. This CDR3 region has 15 residues. The V segment lost 5 bases and the J segment 2 bases; nucleotides outside the gene matches: 8. Germline loops: CDR1 SGHTA, CDR2 FQGNSA. CDR3 in DNA: TGTGCCAGCAGCCTTACGGGAGGGGGTCCCTACGAGCAGTACTTC. This translates into CASSLTGGGPYEQYF.

The rearrangement links TRBV30 to TRBJ2-7; D ambiguous. CDR3 length equals 12 residues. Trimming took 7 bases from V and 6 from J, leaving 16 bases between them. In germline, CDR1 is GTSNPN, CDR2 SVGIG (reference sequence). The CDR3: CASRAAMREQYF. For the CDR3, the DNA is TGTGCCTCTAGGGCCGCTATGCGCGAGCAGTACTTC. The full variable domain, with the rest looked up from reference TRBV30 and TRBJ2-7, is SQTIHQWPATLVQPVGSPLSLECTVEGTSNPNLYWYRQAAGRGLQLLFYSVGIGQISSEVPQNLSASRPQDRQFILSSKKLLLSDSGFYLCASRAAMREQYFGPGTRLTVT.

The chain is built from TRBV20-1 and TRBJ2-1; no clear D gene. Germline CDR1 DFQATT, CDR2 SNEGSKA (reference sequence). CDR3 length: 18 amino acids. V was pared by 3 bases and J by 0 bases, with 21 bases between. CDR3 sequence reads: CSASNATDPPISYNEQFF. CDR3 DNA sequence: TGCAGTGCTAGTAACGCGACGGACCCCCCAATCTCCTACAATGAGCAGTTCTTC.

The chain uses TRBV4-3 and TRBJ2-2; possibly TRBD2 for D (6 bases). Trimming left V 4 bases short and J 7 bases short, with 16 bases between. The CDR3 length is 15 residues. Germline CDR1 reads LGHNA; CDR2 reads YSLEER. For the CDR3, the DNA is TGCGCCAGCAGCCTAACGCGGAGGGGAGGCGGGGAGCTGTTTTTT. Translated, it gives CASSLTRRGGGELFF.

V gene TRBV7-9 combines with J gene TRBJ1-2; D gene unclear. The CDR3 runs 14 residues. The germline V gene encodes CDR1 SEHNR and CDR2 FQNEAQ (reference sequence). The germline V and J ends were trimmed by 4 bases and 0 bases, with 9 bases remaining between them. The CDR3 here is CASSSGLTNYGYTF. The CDR3 DNA follows: TGTGCCAGCAGCTCCGGTCTCACTAACTATGGCTACACCTTC.

This clone was seen only once. This sequence joins TRBV7-9 and TRBJ1-1; 7 positions match TRBD1. The CDR3 covers 15 residues. The V gene end was trimmed by 5 bases and the J gene end by 4 bases; junction bases not matched to a gene: 10. Germline loops: CDR1 SEHNR, CDR2 FQNEAQ (reference sequence). The CDR3 loop is CASSHTGAQGTEAFF. CDR3 nucleotide sequence: TGTGCCAGCAGCCACACAGGGGCGCAAGGCACTGAAGCTTTCTTT.

V is TRBV7-2 and J is TRBJ1-3; 10 bases are a match to TRBD1. CDR1 is SGHTA and CDR2 is FQGNSA in the germline V gene. Trimming removed 4 bases from V and 0 bases from J; junction bases left unmatched: 3. The CDR3 has 16 residues. CDR3 in amino acids: CASSSRTGGSGNTIYF. The CDR3 DNA is TGTGCCAGCAGCTCCCGGACAGGGGGCTCTGGAAACACCATATATTTT.

The chain is built from TRBV6-5 and TRBJ2-7; TRBD2 matches at 8 bases. Germline loops: CDR1 MNHEY, CDR2 SVGAGI. V shed 5 bases and J 0 bases; nucleotides not matched to a gene: 6. This CDR3 spans 15 amino acids. The CDR3 sequence is CASSQTGGVSYEQYF. The CDR3 region has the DNA TGTGCCAGCAGTCAAACCGGGGGGGTCTCCTACGAGCAGTACTTC.

V usage is TRBV30 and J usage is TRBJ1-3; the D is unclear. In germline, CDR1 is GTSNPN, CDR2 SVGIG (reference sequence). Trimming stripped 2 bases from V and 3 bases from J, with 17 bases between. The CDR3 is 16 residues long. The CDR3 sequence is CAWSRGHSALGNTIYF. The CDR3 nucleotides are TGTGCCTGGAGTCGAGGGCACAGCGCACTTGGAAACACCATATATTTT. Using reference TRBV30 and TRBJ1-3 for the parts outside the CDR3, the full variable domain is SQTIHQWPATLVQPVGSPLSLECTVEGTSNPNLYWYRQAAGRGLQLLFYSVGIGQISSEVPQNLSASRPQDRQFILSSKKLLLSDSGFYLCAWSRGHSALGNTIYFGEGSWLTVV.

V is TRBV12-3 or TRBV12-4 and J is TRBJ2-1; TRBD2 might be the D (6 bases). Trimming cost V 7 bases and J 10 bases, with 11 bases left between them. The CDR3 has 11 amino acids. The CDR3 bases are TGTGCCAGCACCTATCGGGGGGAGCAGTTCTTC. Translating it yields CASTYRGEQFF.

This clone was counted a single time. J is TRBJ2-1 and V is TRBV7-3; 8 bases map to TRBD1. The V and J ends lost 4 bases and 0 bases, in that order; junction bases with no gene match: 2. The V gene's germline CDR1 is SGHTA and CDR2 FQGTGA. CDR3 length equals 15 residues. The CDR3 reads CASSSGQVSYNEQFF. The CDR3 nucleotides read TGTGCCAGCAGCTCGGGACAGGTCTCCTACAATGAGCAGTTCTTC.

The chain carries TRBV21-1 and TRBJ2-4; the table assigns TRBD1, which was not confirmed against the DNA. TRBV21-1 is given as a pseudogene. This CDR3 has 16 amino acids. CDR3 residues: CASRSYRGRAKNIQYF. For the CDR3, the DNA is TGTGCCAGCAGGTCCTACAGGGGCCGAGCCAAAAACATTCAGTACTTC.

The V and J genes are TRBV19 and TRBJ1-2; 7 nucleotides line up with TRBD1. Germline CDR1 is LNHDA and CDR2 is SQIVND (reference sequence). Trimming removed 1 base from V and 8 bases from J; junction bases left unmatched: 7. The CDR3 has 14 residues. CDR3 protein: CASSIATTGIGYTF. The CDR3 nucleotides read TGTGCCAGTAGTATAGCAACGACAGGGATCGGCTACACCTTC.

The chain is built from TRBV6-5 and TRBJ1-5; 8 positions agree with TRBD1. The CDR3 consists of 14 residues. CDR1 and CDR2 from the germline V gene are MNHEY and SVGAGI. V lost 6 bases, J lost 5 bases, and 6 bases stayed unmatched. CDR3 coding DNA: TGTGCCAGCAGGCCCGGGACAGGATATCAGCCCCAGCATTTT. Encoded protein: CASRPGTGYQPQHF.

The chain links TRBV9 to TRBJ1-4, with 7 bases identical to TRBD1. The germline V gene has CDR1 SGDLS and CDR2 YYNGEE. Trimming cost V 6 bases and J 0 bases; bases outside gene matches: 8. This CDR3 is 16 amino acids long. CDR3 DNA sequence: TGTGCCAGCACCCCGGGACAGACATCAACTAATGAAAAACTGTTTTTT. Translation: CASTPGQTSTNEKLFF. The full variable domain, in which reference TRBV9 and TRBJ1-4 provide the parts outside the CDR3, is DSGVTQTPKHLITATGQRVTLRCSPRSGDLSVYWYQQSLDQGLQFLIQYYNGEERAKGNILERFSAQQFPDLHSELNLSSLELGDSALYFCASTPGQTSTNEKLFFGSGTQLSVL.